This T cell receptor beta chain was profiled in a study of radiotherapy plus CTLA-4 blockade in lung cancer. Overall study context: The study recorded objective responses in around 18% of patients and disease control in around 33%.

From germline, CDR1 is SGHRS and CDR2 YFSETQ. Trimming at V came to 1 base and at J to 6 bases, leaving 9 bases not matched to a gene. The CDR3 extends over 15 amino acids. This clone has more than one count but fewer than ten. Its antigen is unidentified. Study observations and caveats: TCR clones originating in tumors grew in number in blood after radiotherapy plus ipilimumab.

Profiling relied on immunoSEQ multiplex PCR, and the TCRdb table lists in-frame clones only, not all of them. The sample holds around 80,000 clones; 84% are singletons and the top ten take about 0.79%. The clonotype originates from a human donor with non-small cell lung cancer who had stable disease on radiotherapy plus ipilimumab. This material consisted of peripheral blood, taken from a patient treated with radiotherapy plus ipilimumab. The rearrangement uses TRBV5-1 and TRBJ2-7; 8 nucleotides align to TRBD1. The CDR3 is CASSLFETGAREQYF. For the CDR3, the DNA is TGCGCCAGCAGCTTGTTCGAGACAGGGGCGCGCGAGCAGTACTTC.